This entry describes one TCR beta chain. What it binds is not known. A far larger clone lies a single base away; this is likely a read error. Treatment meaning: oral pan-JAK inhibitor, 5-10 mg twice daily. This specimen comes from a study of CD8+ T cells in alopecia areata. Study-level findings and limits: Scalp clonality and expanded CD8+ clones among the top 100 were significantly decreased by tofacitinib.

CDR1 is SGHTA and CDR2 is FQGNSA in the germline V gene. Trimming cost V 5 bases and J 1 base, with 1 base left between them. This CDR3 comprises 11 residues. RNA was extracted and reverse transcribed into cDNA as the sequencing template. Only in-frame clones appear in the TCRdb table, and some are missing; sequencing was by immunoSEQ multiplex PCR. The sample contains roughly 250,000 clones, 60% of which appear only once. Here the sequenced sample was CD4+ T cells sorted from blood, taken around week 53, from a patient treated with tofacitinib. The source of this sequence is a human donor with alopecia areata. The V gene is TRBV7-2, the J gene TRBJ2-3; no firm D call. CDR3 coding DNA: TGTGCCAGCAGCCGCACAGATACGCAGTATTTT. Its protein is CASSRTDTQYF.